This TCR beta chain was documented in a study of CD8 T cells in ankylosing spondylitis. General study findings and limits: Reportedly, matched ankylosing spondylitis synovial fluid was significantly enriched for disease-linked clones.

Concerning this clonotype: Its specificity is not known.

Quantitative 5'-RACE with molecular barcodes generated TCR beta libraries. One entry per CDR3 protein results from TCRdb running MiXCR on the 5' RACE reads. The repertoire holds 300,000 to 350,000 distinct CDR3 sequences, with under 15% as singletons. V dropped 5 bases and J dropped 7 bases, with 21 bases sitting between them. CDR1 and CDR2 from the germline V gene are DFQATT and SNEGSKA (reference sequence). The CDR3 has 15 residues. This chain links TRBV20-1 with TRBJ2-1; possible D gene TRBD2, 6 bases. The sample comprised blood, either unsorted or a sorted T cell fraction (not recorded which). This receptor was obtained from a male donor with ankylosing spondylitis or in good health (not recorded which). CDR3 region: CSAPRAGTFGNEQFF. In nucleotides, the CDR3 is TGCAGTGCTCCTAGGGCGGGGACCTTTGGAAATGAGCAGTTCTTC.